A selection of T cell receptor beta chains follows, all from one sample in a study of blood T cell repertoires in COVID-19. Produced via immunoSEQ multiplex PCR; TCRdb's table is partial and in-frame only. The profile shows under 400,000 clones, nearly 90% of them singletons. The material sequenced was peripheral blood. All receptors come from a man between 18 and 29 years old with active or convalescent COVID-19. Each CDR3 is given without its conserved first and last residue. Some rows have no size entry. The others give once, few or many, or a class for an expanded clone.

V	size	J	CDR3
TRBV15	NA	TRBJ2-7	ATSSLAEPMYEQY
TRBV4-1	few	TRBJ1-1	ASSQLMGQGALNTEAF
TRBV19	NA	TRBJ2-7	ASGNRGEAYEQY
TRBV7-2	NA	TRBJ2-5	ASTRLVQETQY
TRBV28	NA	TRBJ2-3	ASNRPAGIGADTQY
TRBV4-3	NA	TRBJ1-4	ASSQDGSLEEKLF
TRBV2	once	TRBJ1-2	ASTNSGPYGDGYT
TRBV6-2/TRBV6-3	NA	TRBJ1-2	ASSFQEIYGYT
TRBV7-2	NA	TRBJ2-7	ASSLFGTGNYEQY
TRBV29-1	NA	TRBJ2-7	SVLTGDPQSEQY
TRBV27	NA	TRBJ2-6	ASSFGVLSGANVLT
TRBV6-6	NA	TRBJ2-7	ATIPTSGDSYEQY
TRBV19	once	TRBJ1-1	ASSMTGTQNTEAF
TRBV6-4	NA	TRBJ2-6	ASSPFLGGTGSGANVLT
TRBV27	NA	TRBJ1-4	ASSTRGATNEKLF
TRBV9	NA	TRBJ2-5	ASSVTYQETQY
TRBV4-1	NA	TRBJ2-5	ASSVLGTTQETQY
TRBV29-1	NA	TRBJ1-2	SVDFQQAHVYGYT
TRBV7-2	NA	TRBJ1-1	ATHRGGYTEAF
TRBV15	NA	TRBJ2-7	ATSRGGGNTYEQY
TRBV7-2	NA	TRBJ1-6	ASSGGEGYSPLH
TRBV7-3	NA	TRBJ2-1	ASSTTSGANEQF
TRBV11-2	once	TRBJ2-1	ASSPHRGGYNEQF
TRBV19	NA	TRBJ2-2	ASNPDRALTSRGELF
TRBV2	NA	TRBJ2-1	ASRKGPSGNNEQF
TRBV7-3	NA	TRBJ1-2	ASSWAVGYGYT
TRBV7-8	NA	TRBJ1-2	ASSLIQEFNYGYT
TRBV6-5	NA	TRBJ2-3	ASSPLTSSTDTQY
TRBV27	NA	TRBJ1-1	ASSLRGQPEAF
TRBV18	NA	TRBJ1-2	ASSPIQSDYGYT
TRBV6-5	NA	TRBJ1-6	ASRRGQGNSPLH
TRBV3-1/TRBV3-2	NA	TRBJ1-4	ASSPARTGGGRNEKLF
TRBV5-4	NA	TRBJ2-5	ASRTPGEGGETQY
TRBV28	NA	TRBJ2-6	ASSLSGRATGANVLT
TRBV20-1	NA	TRBJ1-2	SEGQEDGYT
TRBV18	NA	TRBJ2-7	ASSEDGEQY
TRBV19	NA	TRBJ1-2	ASNLDRNYGYT
TRBV28	NA	TRBJ1-2	ASRGDSFYGYT
TRBV4-3	NA	TRBJ2-3	ASSHTQASGRFVTQY
TRBV14	NA	TRBJ2-2	ASSQRTGGPGELF
TRBV10-3	NA	TRBJ2-1	AISDSGAYNEQF
TRBV28	NA	TRBJ1-6	ASSSDTGNSPLH
TRBV24-1	NA	TRBJ2-4	ATSDHGRAKNIQY
TRBV4-3	NA	TRBJ2-7	ASSLGGQYEQY
TRBV14	once	TRBJ2-7	ASSQDWYSSYEQY